Listed below are T cell receptor beta chains from one sample, sequenced in a study of regulatory T cells in long-lasting Graves disease. Via MiXCR, TCRdb re-called the multiplex PCR reads, giving one row per CDR3 protein. Seen here are about 470,000 distinct CDR3 sequences, about 20% observed once, and the top ten hold 6.5% to 8%. The sequencing used peripheral blood mononuclear cells (PBMCs), collected when the disease was refractory, from a patient treated with antithyroid drugs. The receptors come from a female donor with Graves disease. Each CDR3 is given with its conserved first and last residue. A D gene is named only where the DNA matches it firmly.

v_call: TRBV19
d_call: NA
j_call: TRBJ1-2
cdr3_aa: CASRKRGDYGYTF

v_call: TRBV6-1
d_call: NA
j_call: TRBJ2-2
cdr3_aa: CASSRLATNTGELFF

v_call: TRBV24-1
d_call: TRBD1
j_call: TRBJ1-5
cdr3_aa: CATAGTGGYQPQHF

v_call: TRBV27
d_call: NA
j_call: TRBJ2-1
cdr3_aa: CASRDFDNEQFF

v_call: TRBV20-1
d_call: TRBD2
j_call: TRBJ2-7
cdr3_aa: CSAPGGAAYEQYF

v_call: TRBV11-2
d_call: NA
j_call: TRBJ2-4
cdr3_aa: CASSSNQNIQYF

v_call: TRBV10-3
d_call: NA
j_call: TRBJ2-7
cdr3_aa: CAISRKQGGSYEQYF

v_call: TRBV10-3
d_call: TRBD2
j_call: TRBJ2-2
cdr3_aa: CAINPTSEIDTGELFF

v_call: TRBV12-3/TRBV12-4
d_call: NA
j_call: TRBJ1-2
cdr3_aa: CASSSGEGYTF

v_call: TRBV20-1
d_call: TRBD2
j_call: TRBJ2-7
cdr3_aa: CSRLAGAYEQYF

v_call: TRBV6-5
d_call: NA
j_call: TRBJ2-4
cdr3_aa: CASSYPTNRADIAKNIQYF

v_call: TRBV2
d_call: TRBD2
j_call: TRBJ2-4
cdr3_aa: CASSDGLGRNIQYF

v_call: TRBV10-3
d_call: TRBD2
j_call: TRBJ2-5
cdr3_aa: CAISESFWGRAQETQYF

v_call: TRBV6-1
d_call: NA
j_call: TRBJ1-2
cdr3_aa: CASSSTSRTRYGYTF

v_call: TRBV10-2
d_call: NA
j_call: TRBJ2-7
cdr3_aa: CASNPGVQTYEQYF

v_call: TRBV19
d_call: NA
j_call: TRBJ1-4
cdr3_aa: CASSIGPRNEKLFF

v_call: TRBV4-1
d_call: NA
j_call: TRBJ2-7
cdr3_aa: CASSQSGYEQYF

v_call: TRBV6-1
d_call: NA
j_call: TRBJ2-7
cdr3_aa: CASRDDYDYYEQYF

v_call: TRBV29-1
d_call: NA
j_call: TRBJ2-7
cdr3_aa: CSQVVGAYEQYF

v_call: TRBV5-8
d_call: NA
j_call: TRBJ1-1
cdr3_aa: CASSLLRVGTEAFF

v_call: TRBV6-1
d_call: TRBD2
j_call: TRBJ2-5
cdr3_aa: CASSGLGRAGETQYF

v_call: TRBV2
d_call: TRBD1
j_call: TRBJ1-5
cdr3_aa: CASSGTAFYQPQHF

v_call: TRBV7-9
d_call: NA
j_call: TRBJ1-2
cdr3_aa: CASSLHHVGGSYGYTF

v_call: TRBV6-1
d_call: NA
j_call: TRBJ1-5
cdr3_aa: CASTRTPGNNQPQHF

v_call: TRBV5-6
d_call: NA
j_call: TRBJ1-1
cdr3_aa: CASSLGGIWTEAFF

v_call: TRBV5-6
d_call: NA
j_call: TRBJ1-1
cdr3_aa: CASSLGDSWNTEAFF

v_call: TRBV6-1
d_call: TRBD2
j_call: TRBJ2-5
cdr3_aa: CASTPKGLAGAETQYF

v_call: TRBV20-1
d_call: NA
j_call: TRBJ2-7
cdr3_aa: CSASRDNYEQYF

v_call: TRBV3-1
d_call: NA
j_call: TRBJ2-5
cdr3_aa: CASSQVRNSRLAQYF

v_call: TRBV7-2
d_call: NA
j_call: TRBJ1-1
cdr3_aa: CASTLGGVVTEAFF

v_call: TRBV28
d_call: NA
j_call: TRBJ2-7
cdr3_aa: CASSLLGGVYEQYF

v_call: TRBV15
d_call: NA
j_call: TRBJ1-5
cdr3_aa: CATSGRNQPQHF

v_call: TRBV19
d_call: NA
j_call: TRBJ2-7
cdr3_aa: CASSSVTGEQYF

v_call: TRBV20-1
d_call: NA
j_call: TRBJ2-7
cdr3_aa: CSALLLDGTHEQYF

v_call: TRBV24-1
d_call: NA
j_call: TRBJ1-2
cdr3_aa: CATSDSVYGYTF

v_call: TRBV5-1
d_call: NA
j_call: TRBJ2-7
cdr3_aa: CASSSTDRPYEQYF

v_call: TRBV27
d_call: NA
j_call: TRBJ2-7
cdr3_aa: CASRSASQFYEQYF

v_call: TRBV2
d_call: NA
j_call: TRBJ1-5
cdr3_aa: CASSEALAGNQPQHF

v_call: TRBV27
d_call: TRBD2
j_call: TRBJ2-7
cdr3_aa: CASSFLGATSGAYEQYF

v_call: TRBV11-2
d_call: TRBD1
j_call: TRBJ2-7
cdr3_aa: CASSLGGTGVYLPTYEQYF

v_call: TRBV15
d_call: NA
j_call: TRBJ1-2
cdr3_aa: CATSRVQNYGYTF

v_call: TRBV7-9
d_call: NA
j_call: TRBJ1-4
cdr3_aa: CASSSASFNEKLFF

v_call: TRBV6-9
d_call: TRBD2
j_call: TRBJ2-1
cdr3_aa: CASSSSKGGRKDEQFF

v_call: TRBV20-1
d_call: NA
j_call: TRBJ1-3
cdr3_aa: CSASRRASGNTIYF

v_call: TRBV29-1
d_call: NA
j_call: TRBJ2-7
cdr3_aa: CSVEEGATYEQYF

v_call: TRBV7-2
d_call: TRBD2
j_call: TRBJ2-7
cdr3_aa: CASSWPTSGRYEQYF

v_call: TRBV5-4
d_call: NA
j_call: TRBJ2-3
cdr3_aa: CASSLKNTDTQYF

v_call: TRBV6-1
d_call: TRBD1
j_call: TRBJ1-4
cdr3_aa: CASKQGAATNEKLFF

v_call: TRBV15
d_call: NA
j_call: TRBJ2-1
cdr3_aa: CATSRIGRNEQFF

v_call: TRBV7-9
d_call: NA
j_call: TRBJ2-6
cdr3_aa: CASSLRHDSGANVLTF

v_call: TRBV9
d_call: NA
j_call: TRBJ2-5
cdr3_aa: CASSEEALKETQYF

v_call: TRBV12-3/TRBV12-4
d_call: TRBD1
j_call: TRBJ2-7
cdr3_aa: CASALQGPYEQYF

v_call: TRBV19
d_call: TRBD1
j_call: TRBJ1-5
cdr3_aa: CASSIQGAYQPQHF

v_call: TRBV7-2
d_call: TRBD2
j_call: TRBJ2-7
cdr3_aa: CASSPPWTSGFFYEQYF

v_call: TRBV20-1
d_call: TRBD1
j_call: TRBJ1-1
cdr3_aa: CSAREDRGKTEAFF